This section outlines one T cell receptor (beta chain) sequence together with its context. Its cognate antigen is unknown. This CDR3 is built from 16 residues. Germline CDR1 and CDR2: MGHRA and YSYEKL. Any history of autoimmune disease or systemic immunosuppression disqualified patients. This entry comes from a study of OX40 agonist ivuxolimab in advanced cancers. Study details: Three patients showed partial responses: one hepatocellular carcinoma and two cutaneous melanoma cases. Findings and caveats of the study: Antigens targeted by the expanded peripheral T cells were not determined.

TCRdb's table, derived via immunoSEQ multiplex PCR, lists solely in-frame clones and lacks some. The data show 40,000 or so clones, 82% seen once. This sequence was found in an adult with an advanced solid tumor such as melanoma, head and neck, liver or kidney cancer. The genes are TRBV4-1 and TRBJ2-5, with 15 bases that match TRBD2. The J call is in doubt because the DNA end fits TRBJ2-7 better. The sequences come from CD4+ or CD8+ T cells sorted from blood, collected in a trial of the OX40 agonist ivuxolimab. The CDR3 region is CASSRGGLAGGNEQYF. Here the CDR3 DNA reads TGCGCCAGCAGCCGGGGAGGACTAGCGGGAGGGAACGAGCAGTACTTC.